This T cell receptor (beta chain) was obtained from a study of blood T cell repertoires in COVID-19. Study at large: T cells, B-cell-depleted T cells, or PBMCs supplied cDNA or gDNA.

CDR3 length equals 15 residues. Germline-derived CDR1 and CDR2 are SGHTA and FQGNSA. Trimming took off 0 bases at V and 7 bases at J, with 15 bases between the two ends. Some clones are missing from TCRdb's copy, which holds only in-frame ones; the method was immunoSEQ multiplex PCR. The sample includes some 120,000 clones, 75% to 90% of them seen just once. Sequencing input: peripheral blood. The V gene is TRBV7-2, the J gene TRBJ1-2, with a tentative D call TRBD1 (6 bases). The origin of this receptor is a man between 25 and 39 years old with acute or convalescent COVID-19. CDR3 in DNA: TGTGCCAGCAGCTTAGCCTTACAGGGTACGGGTGGCTACACCTTC. Translated: CASSLALQGTGGYTF. Full variable domain (rest looked up from reference TRBV7-2 and TRBJ1-2): GAGVSQSPSNKVTEKGKDVELRCDPISGHTALYWYRQSLGQGLEFLIYFQGNSAPDKSGLPSDRFSAERTGGSVSTLTIQRTQQEDSAVYLCASSLALQGTGGYTFGSGTRLTVV.